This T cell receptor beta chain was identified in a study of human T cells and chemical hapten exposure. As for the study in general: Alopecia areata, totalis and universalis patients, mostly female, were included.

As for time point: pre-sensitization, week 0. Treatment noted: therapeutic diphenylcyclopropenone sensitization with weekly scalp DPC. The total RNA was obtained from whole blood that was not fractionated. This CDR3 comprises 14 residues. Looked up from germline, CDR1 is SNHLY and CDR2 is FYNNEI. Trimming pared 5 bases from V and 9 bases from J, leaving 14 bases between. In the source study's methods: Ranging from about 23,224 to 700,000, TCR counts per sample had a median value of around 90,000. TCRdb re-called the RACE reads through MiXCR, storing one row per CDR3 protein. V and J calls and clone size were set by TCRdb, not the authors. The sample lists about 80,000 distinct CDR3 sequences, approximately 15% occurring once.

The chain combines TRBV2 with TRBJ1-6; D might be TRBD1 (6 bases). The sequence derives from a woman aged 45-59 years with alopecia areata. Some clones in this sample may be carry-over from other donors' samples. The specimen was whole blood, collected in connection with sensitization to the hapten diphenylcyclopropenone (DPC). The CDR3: CASSLGGAASPLHF. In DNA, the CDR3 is TGTGCCAGCAGTTTAGGGGGGGCGGCTTCACCCCTCCACTTT.